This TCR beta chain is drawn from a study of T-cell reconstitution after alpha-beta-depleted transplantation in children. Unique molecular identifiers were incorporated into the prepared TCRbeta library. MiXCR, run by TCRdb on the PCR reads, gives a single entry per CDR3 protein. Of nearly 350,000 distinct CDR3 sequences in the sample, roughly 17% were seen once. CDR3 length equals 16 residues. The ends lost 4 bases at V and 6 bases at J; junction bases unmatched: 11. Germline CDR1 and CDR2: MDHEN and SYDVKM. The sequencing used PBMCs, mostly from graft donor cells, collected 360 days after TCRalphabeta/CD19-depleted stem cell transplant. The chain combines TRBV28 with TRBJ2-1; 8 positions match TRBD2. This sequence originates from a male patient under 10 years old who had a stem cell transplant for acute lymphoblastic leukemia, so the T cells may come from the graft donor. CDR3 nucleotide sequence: TGTGCCAGCAGTTCCTCTCCCGGGAGGGCTGCCAATGAGCAGTTCTTC. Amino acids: CASSSSPGRAANEQFF.